These 29 T cell receptor beta chains were sequenced from one sample in a study of T cell responses to AZD1222 COVID-19 vaccine (dated by TCRdb to the early 2020s). According to the study, the label for this sample's time point signals: about 28 days (+/-7) after the second vaccine dose. The library was made by the immunoSEQ multiplex PCR assay. Here the immuneACCESS table is served through TCRdb, limited to in-frame sequences with V and J called. Missing clones are a known gap in these copies; in checked studies unresolved V genes cover under half, and the rest lacks a known reason. This sample lists 150,000 or so clones; roughly 93% were detected once. The ten largest clones add up to around 0.98% of the sample. The source material was peripheral blood, sampled 28 days after the second AZD1222 dose. The receptors were gathered from an adult who received the AZD1222 COVID-19 vaccine.

J is TRBJ1-1 and V is TRBV15; D perhaps matches TRBD1 (5 bases). The V end lost 0 bases, the J end lost 1 base, and 12 bases lay between the germline ends. This CDR3 is built from 16 residues. The germline V gene has CDR1 LNHNV and CDR2 YYDKDF (reference sequence). CDR3: CATSRDHRTPNTEAFF. In DNA form, the CDR3 reads TGTGCCACCAGCAGAGATCACAGGACCCCGAACACTGAAGCTTTCTTT.

The CDR3 sequence: CASSTLAGFSTDTQYF. The CDR3 region has the DNA TGTGCCAGCAGCACCCTAGCGGGGTTTAGCACAGATACGCAGTATTTT. This sequence joins TRBV11-2 and TRBJ2-3; the match to TRBD2 covers 9 bases. There are 16 residues in the CDR3. Germline V CDR1 and CDR2: SGHAT, FQNNGV. V gave up 5 bases and J gave up 0 bases; unmatched junction bases: 6.

The rearrangement uses TRBV9 and TRBJ2-7, with TRBD1 matching over 12 bases. CDR3 length: 16 amino acids. CDR1 is SGDLS and CDR2 is YYNGEE in the germline V gene. Germline trimming cut 2 bases from V and 5 bases from J; bases unmatched to any gene: 8. CDR3 in DNA: TGTGCCAGCAGCGTCGGGGACAGGGGGCGCCGGGACGAGCAGTACTTC. It translates to CASSVGDRGRRDEQYF.

The genes are TRBV11-2 and TRBJ2-7; no firm D call. CDR3 length equals 13 residues. Trimming cost V 5 bases and J 6 bases, with 14 bases left between them. The V gene's germline CDR1 is SGHAT and CDR2 FQNNGV. The chain's CDR3 is CASSPENWLEQYF. The CDR3 nucleotides are TGTGCCAGCAGCCCAGAAAACTGGCTCGAGCAGTACTTC.

The chain has TRBV6-5 and TRBJ2-7; TRBD1 might be the D (6 bases). Trimming stripped 2 bases from V and 2 bases from J, with 13 bases between. The CDR3 runs to 15 residues. Germline CDR1 is MNHEY and CDR2 is SVGAGI. The CDR3 region is CASSYVFSGAYEQYF. CDR3 nucleotide sequence: TGTGCCAGCAGTTACGTTTTCTCAGGGGCCTACGAGCAGTACTTC.

This clone turned up a few times. The chain couples TRBV7-8 to TRBJ2-1; the D call may be TRBD1 or TRBD2 (5 bases each). Germline V gene sequence: CDR1 SGHVS, CDR2 FQNEAQ. This CDR3 comprises 15 residues. Between the trimmed V and J ends, which lost 4 bases and 4 bases, there was a span of 14 bases. The CDR3 sequence: CASSSGTAFYNEQFF. DNA for the CDR3: TGTGCCAGCAGCTCCGGGACGGCCTTTTACAATGAGCAGTTCTTC. The complete variable domain, with remaining parts taken from reference TRBV7-8 and TRBJ2-1, reads GAGVSQSPRYKVAKRGQDVALRCDPISGHVSLFWYQQALGQGPEFLTYFQNEAQLDKSGLPSDRFFAERPEGSVSTLKIQRTQQEDSAVYLCASSSGTAFYNEQFFGPGTRLTVL.

The J gene is TRBJ1-3, the V gene TRBV6-5; D not resolved. Germline V lookup: CDR1 MNHEY, CDR2 SVGAGI. Deletions cut 5 bases from V and 1 base from J, with 9 bases between. CDR3 length: 14 amino acids. The chain's CDR3 is CASSQALSGNTIYF. Written as DNA, the CDR3 is TGTGCCAGCAGTCAGGCACTTTCTGGAAACACCATATATTTT.

This clone has only a few counts. The genes are TRBV11-2 and TRBJ1-5; TRBD1 aligns across 11 bases. CDR1 SGHAT and CDR2 FQNNGV come from the germline V gene. The V and J ends lost 4 bases and 6 bases, in that order; junction bases with no gene match: 2. The CDR3 has 14 residues. CDR3 nucleotides: TGTGCCAGCAGCTATGGGACAGGGGGTCAGCCCCAGCATTTT. This gives the protein CASSYGTGGQPQHF.

The chain links TRBV4-2 to TRBJ2-7, with D possibly matching TRBD1 (6 bases). Germline values: CDR1 LGHNA, CDR2 YNFKEQ. This CDR3 is built from 17 residues. Between the trimmed V and J ends, which lost 1 base and 0 bases, there was a span of 16 bases. DNA of the CDR3: TGTGCCAGCAGCCAAGCGGAATTACAGGGTCTCTCCTACGAGCAGTACTTC. Translation gives CASSQAELQGLSYEQYF.

The J gene is TRBJ2-1, the V gene TRBV3-1 (or the pseudogene TRBV3-2); D call uncertain. This CDR3 spans 14 amino acids. The V end lost 4 bases, the J end lost 1 base, and 8 bases lay between the germline ends. CDR1 is LGHDT and CDR2 is YNNKEL in the germline V gene (reference sequence). Here the CDR3 reads CASSPTYSYNEQFF. Here the CDR3 DNA reads TGTGCCAGCAGCCCCACTTATTCCTACAATGAGCAGTTCTTC.

The chain has TRBV7-8 and TRBJ2-7; 15 bases fit TRBD2. Germline assignment: CDR1 SGHVS and CDR2 FQNEAQ. This CDR3 is built from 15 residues. The J segment lost 6 bases and the V segment lost 5 bases, leaving 5 bases of the junction unmatched. The CDR3 here is CASSLGLAGGGEQYF. The DNA for the CDR3 is TGTGCCAGCAGCCTTGGACTAGCGGGAGGGGGCGAGCAGTACTTC.

V is TRBV7-2 and J is TRBJ1-4; D gene unclear. This CDR3 is 15 amino acids long. Germline CDR1 and CDR2: SGHTA and FQGNSA. Trimming took 3 bases from V and 7 from J, leaving 15 bases between them. The CDR3 here is CASSFAGSSPEKLFF. In DNA form, the CDR3 reads TGTGCCAGCAGCTTCGCCGGGTCCTCCCCTGAAAAACTGTTTTTT.

This rearrangement joins TRBV5-1 to TRBJ1-5; D uncertain. Germline assignment: CDR1 SGHRS and CDR2 YFSETQ. With 1 base removed from V and 2 bases from J, the gap between germline ends came to 10 bases. The CDR3 is 15 amino acids. CDR3 sequence: CASSLTSAGNQPQHF. The CDR3 region has the DNA TGCGCCAGCAGCTTGACGAGCGCCGGCAATCAGCCCCAGCATTTT.

This clone was recorded once. CDR3: CDGAGVRNEQFF. The CDR3 region has the DNA TGTGATGGGGCGGGAGTACGCAATGAGCAGTTCTTC. The chain recombines TRBV19 with TRBJ2-1; TRBD2 matches 7 bases. The CDR3 loop spans 12 amino acids. Germline V gene data show CDR1 as LNHDA and CDR2 as SQIVND (reference sequence).

This chain connects TRBV5-8 to TRBJ2-6; D is ambiguous. With 0 bases removed from V and 0 bases from J, the gap between germline ends came to 7 bases. The CDR3 spans 16 residues. The germline gives CDR1 SGHTS, CDR2 YDEGEE. The CDR3 nucleotides read TGTGCCAGCAGCTTGGCCTCAGTCTCTGGGGCCAACGTCCTGACTTTC. This sequence encodes CASSLASVSGANVLTF.

The CDR3 here is CASSRTSRSYEQYF. The CDR3 nucleotides are TGTGCCAGCAGCCGTACTAGCAGGTCCTACGAGCAGTACTTC. The V gene is TRBV7-9, the J gene TRBJ2-7; TRBD2 might be the D (6 bases). This CDR3 contains 14 residues. V was cut by 5 bases and J by 1 base, with 12 bases left in between. Germline V gene sequence: CDR1 SEHNR, CDR2 FQNEAQ (reference sequence).

The chain is built from TRBV6-5 and TRBJ1-1; the D is unclear. V was cut by 4 bases and J by 1 base, with 13 bases left in between. Germline CDR1 MNHEY, CDR2 SVGAGI. This CDR3 comprises 15 residues. The CDR3 nucleotides are TGTGCCAGCAGTTCTCTACCAGCTGGGAACACTGAAGCTTTCTTT. This gives the protein CASSSLPAGNTEAFF.

The rearrangement joins TRBV5-1 to TRBJ2-7; D uncertain. The CDR3 length is 13 residues. Germline CDR1 reads SGHRS; CDR2 reads YFSETQ. The V end lost 0 bases, the J end lost 6 bases, and 10 bases lay between the germline ends. The DNA of the CDR3 is TGCGCCAGCAGCTTGGTTTCTCTGGGCGAGCAGTACTTC. Translation gives CASSLVSLGEQYF.

J is TRBJ1-6 and V is TRBV3-1 (or the pseudogene TRBV3-2); D perhaps matches TRBD1 (6 bases). The CDR3 is 16 amino acids. Germline assignment: CDR1 LGHDT and CDR2 YNNKEL (reference sequence). V was pared by 3 bases and J by 4 bases, with 13 bases between. CDR3 sequence (DNA): TGTGCCAGCAGCCAGCGGGGGGCAGGTTATAATTCACCCCTCCACTTT. Amino acid sequence: CASSQRGAGYNSPLHF.

The gene calls are TRBV6-1 and TRBJ1-5, with D maybe TRBD1 (6 bases). V was pared by 2 bases and J by 5 bases, with 13 bases between. In germline, CDR1 is MNHNS, CDR2 SASEGT. This CDR3 has 15 amino acids. CDR3 loop: CASSERAGVYQPQHF. Here the CDR3 DNA reads TGTGCCAGCAGTGAAAGGGCAGGGGTTTATCAGCCCCAGCATTTT.

The J gene is TRBJ1-1, the V gene TRBV7-8; 8 nucleotides line up with TRBD1. Per germline, CDR1 SGHVS and CDR2 FQNEAQ. The CDR3 runs 15 residues. Losses at the gene ends were 5 bases for V and 4 bases for J; bases not matched to a gene: 9. The CDR3 DNA follows: TGTGCCAGCAGCAAGAGCGACAGGGGATCCACTGAAGCTTTCTTT. Amino acids: CASSKSDRGSTEAFF.

V gene TRBV28 combines with J gene TRBJ1-5; TRBD1 might be the D (5 bases). The ends were cut back, 10 bases at V and 5 bases at J, with 6 bases in the middle. CDR1 is MDHEN, CDR2 SYDVKM, per germline. The CDR3 runs 10 residues. The CDR3 is CATRDQPQHF. The CDR3 bases are TGTGCCACCAGGGATCAGCCCCAGCATTTT.

The gene calls are TRBV5-1 and TRBJ2-3; no firm D call. The germline V gene encodes CDR1 SGHRS and CDR2 YFSETQ. This CDR3 region has 13 residues. V was trimmed by 2 bases and J by 5 bases, leaving 9 bases between them. The CDR3 is CASSFWGRDTQYF. In DNA form, the CDR3 reads TGCGCCAGCAGCTTTTGGGGTCGAGATACGCAGTATTTT.

CDR3 bases: TGTGCCAGCAGCTTGAACGCATTCACAGATACGCAGTATTTT. Protein: CASSLNAFTDTQYF. V and J are TRBV5-5 and TRBJ2-3; D is ambiguous. V lost 1 base to trimming and J lost 2 bases, with 8 bases between them. The V gene's germline CDR1 is SGHKS and CDR2 YYEKEE (reference sequence). The CDR3 is 14 amino acids.

The gene calls are TRBV3-1 (or the pseudogene TRBV3-2) and TRBJ2-1; 8 bases are shared with TRBD2. The CDR3 sequence is 18 residues long. Germline V gives CDR1 LGHDT, CDR2 YNNKEL (reference sequence). After removal of 0 bases from V and 7 bases from J, the junction contained 14 bases not matched to a gene. CDR3 DNA: TGTGCCAGCAGCCAAGATGTGATAGCGGGACACTTCGCGAATGAGCAGTTCTTC. Translation gives CASSQDVIAGHFANEQFF.

Comment on this clone: Other DNA variants within this sample encode the same CDR3. V gene TRBV18 combines with J gene TRBJ1-5; D is uncertain. V lost 1 base and J 2 bases, leaving 3 bases between the germline ends. Per the germline V gene, CDR1 is KGHSH and CDR2 is LQKENI. This CDR3 has 13 amino acids. The CDR3 is CASSPQGNQPQHF. CDR3 sequence (DNA): TGTGCCAGCTCACCACAGGGCAATCAGCCCCAGCATTTT.

The count of this clone is one. This chain joins TRBV15 and TRBJ2-3; TRBD2 agrees at 7 bases. The ends lost 9 bases at V and 2 bases at J; junction bases unmatched: 8. Germline V gene data show CDR1 as LNHNV and CDR2 as YYDKDF (reference sequence). CDR3 length: 14 amino acids. CDR3 DNA: TGTGCCACAAGAAAAGCGGGACTCACAGATACGCAGTATTTT. Its translation is CATRKAGLTDTQYF.

The CDR3 DNA sequence: TGTGCCAGCAGTGTCAGGGGGCTTGAGGGCTACACCTTC. Its protein is CASSVRGLEGYTF. The genes are TRBV2 and TRBJ1-2; TRBD1 agrees at 8 bases. With V trimmed by 4 bases and J by 8 bases, 6 bases remained unmatched. Germline CDR1 reads SNHLY; CDR2 reads FYNNEI. CDR3 size: 13 residues.

The DNA of the CDR3 is TGCGCCAGCAGCTTCGCATGGACTAGCGGGGAGACCCAGTACTTC. This encodes CASSFAWTSGETQYF. V usage is TRBV5-1 and J usage is TRBJ2-5; TRBD2 agrees at 11 bases. The CDR3 sequence is 15 residues long. V lost 2 bases to trimming and J lost 5 bases; unmatched junction nucleotides: 5. CDR1 is SGHRS, CDR2 YFSETQ, per germline.